What follows are 13 T cell receptor beta chains derived from one specimen sequenced in a study of blood T cell repertoires in COVID-19. Clones were sequenced by immunoSEQ multiplex PCR, and TCRdb holds only the in-frame ones, with some missing. Of about 200,000 clones in the sample, 65% to 85% were seen once. Sequencing input: peripheral blood. The source is a woman older than 75 with acute or convalescent COVID-19.

This chain uses TRBV29-1 with TRBJ2-5; TRBD1 aligns across 10 bases. The CDR3 has 14 residues. V was pared by 6 bases and J by 5 bases, with 9 bases of the junction left unmatched. Per germline, CDR1 SQVTM and CDR2 ANQGSEA. CDR3 residues: CSVAAGTGAETQYF. The DNA of the CDR3 is TGCAGCGTAGCAGCCGGGACAGGGGCTGAGACCCAGTACTTC.

This chain connects TRBV7-8 to TRBJ1-1; D perhaps matches TRBD1 (5 bases). Germline CDR1 reads SGHVS; CDR2 reads FQNEAQ. The CDR3 sequence is 15 residues long. Trimming left V 2 bases short and J 2 bases short, with 12 bases between. CDR3 DNA sequence: TGTGCCAGCAGCTTAATCAGGGCGGATAACACTGAAGCTTTCTTT. Its translation: CASSLIRADNTEAFF.

The rearrangement joins TRBV2 to TRBJ1-1; no definite D call. Germline lookup yields CDR1 SNHLY and CDR2 FYNNEI. Trimming shortened V by 8 bases and J by 3 bases, and 13 bases separated the two germline ends. This CDR3 region has 13 residues. CDR3 loop: CASSGELYTEAFF. CDR3 bases: TGTGCCAGCTCGGGAGAACTATACACTGAAGCTTTCTTT.

V gene TRBV7-8 combines with J gene TRBJ1-4; 8 nucleotides line up with TRBD1. CDR3 size: 16 residues. Germline CDR1 reads SGHVS; CDR2 reads FQNEAQ. The junction had 13 bases not matched to a gene; V was cut back by 5 bases and J by 8 bases. In nucleotides, the CDR3 is TGTGCCAGCAGCCAGTGGACCGACAGGGGTAGAGAAAAACTGTTTTTT. It yields the protein CASSQWTDRGREKLFF.

This clone was observed a single time. This chain links TRBV6-5 with TRBJ1-2, with unresolved D. V lost 6 bases and J lost 7, with 15 bases in between. The CDR3 consists of 13 residues. Germline loops: CDR1 MNHEY, CDR2 SVGAGI. This chain's CDR3 is CASRGFGRGGYTF. The CDR3 nucleotides read TGTGCCAGCAGGGGGTTCGGGCGGGGTGGCTACACCTTC.

The V and J genes are TRBV10-3 and TRBJ1-2, with D possibly being TRBD1 (5 bases). Trimming took off 2 bases at V and 4 bases at J, with 17 bases between the two ends. There are 16 residues in the CDR3. The germline gives CDR1 ENHRY, CDR2 SYGVKD. CDR3 DNA: TGTGCCATCAGTGAGGGGGCAGGGTGGGACTTCTATGGCTACACCTTC. The encoded protein is CAISEGAGWDFYGYTF.

This chain joins TRBV10-3 and TRBJ1-2; D uncertain. CDR1 and CDR2 (germline): ENHRY, SYGVKD. The CDR3 contains 16 residues. V was cut by 2 bases and J by 0 bases, with 13 bases left in between. The CDR3 here is CAISERSVPTNYGYTF. The CDR3 region has the DNA TGTGCCATCAGTGAGCGTTCGGTTCCAACTAACTATGGCTACACCTTC.

This clone was detected a few times. The rearrangement links TRBV5-5 to TRBJ1-2; 8 nucleotides agree with TRBD1. Germline V gives CDR1 SGHKS, CDR2 YYEKEE (reference sequence). J gave up 5 bases and V 0 bases, and 12 bases lay outside the gene matches. The CDR3 has 17 amino acids. CDR3 sequence reads: CASSLAGSGGFGYGYTF. In DNA form, the CDR3 reads TGTGCCAGCAGCTTGGCCGGGTCAGGGGGCTTTGGGTATGGCTACACCTTC.

V is TRBV28 and J is TRBJ2-1; 7 nucleotides agree with TRBD2. CDR1 and CDR2 from the germline V gene are MDHEN and SYDVKM. The junction had 10 bases not matched to a gene; V was cut back by 6 bases and J by 8 bases. The CDR3 extends over 14 amino acids. DNA of the CDR3: TGTGCCAGCAGCGGGACTACGGAGAGCGATGAGCAGTTCTTC. The encoded protein is CASSGTTESDEQFF.

This chain uses TRBV6-5 with TRBJ2-7, with a weak D call TRBD2 (5 bases). CDR3 size: 13 residues. Germline loops: CDR1 MNHEY, CDR2 SVGAGI. The germline V and J ends were trimmed by 6 bases and 6 bases, with 15 bases remaining between them. The CDR3 DNA reads TGTGCCAGCAGAGAGCTGGGGAGCTCCGAGCAGTACTTC. Its translation: CASRELGSSEQYF.

The chain couples TRBV4-3 to TRBJ1-4; D might be TRBD1 (6 bases). With 1 base removed from V and 8 bases from J, the gap between germline ends came to 14 bases. Germline V gene data show CDR1 as LGHNA and CDR2 as YSLEER. This CDR3 comprises 15 residues. The CDR3, as DNA: TGCGCCAGCAGCCAAGGGGGGGGCGTACAGGAAAAACTGTTTTTT. Translated: CASSQGGGVQEKLFF.

A single count supports this clone. The CDR3, as DNA: TGTGCCAGCAGGATGGGACAGAACACTGAAGCTTTCTTT. Encoded protein: CASRMGQNTEAFF. The rearrangement links TRBV6-5 to TRBJ1-1; the D gene is possibly TRBD1 (6 bases). The V and J ends lost 6 bases and 1 base respectively, with 9 bases between them. The CDR3 runs 13 residues. Germline CDR1 is MNHEY and CDR2 is SVGAGI.

CDR3 amino acids: CASSEARFGGGAGNQPQHF. In DNA, the CDR3 is TGTGCCAGCAGTGAAGCGCGATTCGGGGGAGGCGCGGGCAATCAGCCCCAGCATTTT. The J gene is TRBJ1-5, the V gene TRBV2, with a tentative D call TRBD1 (5 bases). This CDR3 region has 19 residues. Trimming shortened V by 0 bases and J by 2 bases, and 20 bases separated the two germline ends. Germline assignment: CDR1 SNHLY and CDR2 FYNNEI.